This TCR beta chain was identified in a study of vaccination effects on CD4 cells after COVID-19. Across the study: Sequencing followed a ViraFEST assay step that expanded antigen-specific CD4+ T cells with viral peptide pools. Wells containing over 1.5 million PBMC each were cultured with 10 IU/ml IL-2 and 8 to 10 ug/ml peptides. Findings and limits, study-wide: Few convalescent patients, and no early post-infection timepoints, were available to the study.

About this clone: Its antigen is unidentified.

The repertoire was sequenced with immunoSEQ multiplex PCR; TCRdb's copy has only in-frame clones and lacks some. The sample has 45,000 to 75,000 clones; 70% to 80% are singletons. Germline V CDR1 and CDR2: KGHSH, LQKENI. V was clipped by 0 bases and J by 6 bases, with 9 bases between them. The CDR3 sequence is 14 residues long. Following an approximately eleven-day culture, CD4+ T cells were purified. V and J are TRBV18 and TRBJ2-1, with D hard to call. The sequencing here drew on CD4+ T cells from PBMCs cultured without peptide, taken before COVID-19 vaccination. This receptor was obtained from a human donor who received a COVID-19 vaccine. CDR3 amino acids: CASSPPRGGNEQFF. The CDR3 nucleotides read TGTGCCAGCTCACCACCACGCGGTGGCAATGAGCAGTTCTTC.